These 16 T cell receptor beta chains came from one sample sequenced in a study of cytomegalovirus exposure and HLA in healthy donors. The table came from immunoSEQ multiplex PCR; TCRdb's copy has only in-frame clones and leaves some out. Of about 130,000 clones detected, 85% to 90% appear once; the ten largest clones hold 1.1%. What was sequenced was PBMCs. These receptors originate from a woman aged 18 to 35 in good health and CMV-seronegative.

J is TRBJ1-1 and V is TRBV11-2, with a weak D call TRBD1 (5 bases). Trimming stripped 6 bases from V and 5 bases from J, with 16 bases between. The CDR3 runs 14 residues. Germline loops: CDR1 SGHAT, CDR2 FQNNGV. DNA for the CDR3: TGTGCCAGCAGTCCAAACAGGACGCCGACTGAAGCTTTCTTT. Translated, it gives CASSPNRTPTEAFF.

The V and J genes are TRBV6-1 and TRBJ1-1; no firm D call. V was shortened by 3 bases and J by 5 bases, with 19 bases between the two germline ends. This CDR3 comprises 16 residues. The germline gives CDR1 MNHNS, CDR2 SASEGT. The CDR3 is CASSERTGIVITEAFF. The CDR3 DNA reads TGTGCCAGCAGTGAGAGGACGGGGATAGTCATAACTGAAGCTTTCTTT.

The CDR3 loop is CASSYEGQSKNIQYF. CDR3 nucleotides: TGTGCCAGCAGTTATGAGGGACAGTCCAAAAACATTCAGTACTTC. The rearrangement links TRBV6-6 to TRBJ2-4; 7 bases match TRBD1. This CDR3 is built from 15 residues. Germline CDR1 MNHNY, CDR2 SVGAGI (reference sequence). Trimming removed 3 bases from V and 2 bases from J; junction bases left unmatched: 4.

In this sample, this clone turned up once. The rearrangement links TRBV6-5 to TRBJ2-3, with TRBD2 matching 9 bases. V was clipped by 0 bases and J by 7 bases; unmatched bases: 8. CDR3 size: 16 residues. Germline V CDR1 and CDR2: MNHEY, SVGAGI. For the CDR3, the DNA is TGTGCCAGCAGTTACTCGCTGCGGGAGGGCCTAAATACGCAGTATTTT. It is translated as CASSYSLREGLNTQYF.

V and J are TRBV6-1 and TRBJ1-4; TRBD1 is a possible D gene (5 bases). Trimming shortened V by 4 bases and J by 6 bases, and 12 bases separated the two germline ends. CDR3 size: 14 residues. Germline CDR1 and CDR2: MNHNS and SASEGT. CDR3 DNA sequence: TGTGCCAGCAGTGTAGGGCAGGGCGATGAAAAACTGTTTTTT. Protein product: CASSVGQGDEKLFF.

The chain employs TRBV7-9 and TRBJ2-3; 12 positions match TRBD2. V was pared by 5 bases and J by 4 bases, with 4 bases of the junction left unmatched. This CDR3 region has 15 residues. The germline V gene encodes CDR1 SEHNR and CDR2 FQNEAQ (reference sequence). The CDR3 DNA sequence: TGTGCCAGCAGCGCTCTAGCGGGAGGGCCAGATACGCAGTATTTT. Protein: CASSALAGGPDTQYF.

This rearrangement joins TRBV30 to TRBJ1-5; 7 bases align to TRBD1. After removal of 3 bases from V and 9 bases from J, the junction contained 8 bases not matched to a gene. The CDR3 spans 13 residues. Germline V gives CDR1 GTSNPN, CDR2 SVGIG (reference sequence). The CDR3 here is CAWREQGRSPQHF. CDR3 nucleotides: TGTGCCTGGAGGGAACAGGGGAGATCGCCCCAGCATTTT.

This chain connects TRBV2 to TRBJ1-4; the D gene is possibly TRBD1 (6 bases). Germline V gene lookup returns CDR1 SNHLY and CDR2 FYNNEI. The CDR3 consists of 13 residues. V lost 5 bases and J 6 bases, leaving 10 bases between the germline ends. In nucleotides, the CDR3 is TGTGCCAGCAGTTATCGACAGGATGAAAAACTGTTTTTT. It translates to CASSYRQDEKLFF. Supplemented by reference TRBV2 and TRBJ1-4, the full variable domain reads EPEVTQTPSHQVTQMGQEVILRCVPISNHLYFYWYRQILGQKVEFLVSFYNNEISEKSEIFDDQFSVERPDGSNFTLKIRSTKLEDSAMYFCASSYRQDEKLFFGSGTQLSVL.

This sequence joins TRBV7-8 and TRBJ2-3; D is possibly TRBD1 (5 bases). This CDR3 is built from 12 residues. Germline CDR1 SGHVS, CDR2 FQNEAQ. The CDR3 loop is CASGHESDTQYF. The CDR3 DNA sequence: TGTGCATCAGGGCATGAGTCAGATACGCAGTATTTT.

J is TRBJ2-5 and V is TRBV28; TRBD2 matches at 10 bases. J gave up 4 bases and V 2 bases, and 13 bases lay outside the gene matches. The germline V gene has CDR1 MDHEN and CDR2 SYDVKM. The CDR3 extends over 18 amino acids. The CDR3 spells CASSLLGSGRASGETQYF. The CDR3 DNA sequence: TGTGCCAGCAGTTTACTGGGGAGCGGGAGGGCCTCGGGAGAGACCCAGTACTTC.

Here the CDR3 DNA reads TGCACCAGCATGCGCGGGAACACCGGGGAGCTGTTTTTT. Translation: CTSMRGNTGELFF. The chain links TRBV1 to TRBJ2-2; the D call in the table, TRBD2, was not verified against the DNA. TRBV1 is termed a pseudogene. CDR3 length: 13 amino acids.

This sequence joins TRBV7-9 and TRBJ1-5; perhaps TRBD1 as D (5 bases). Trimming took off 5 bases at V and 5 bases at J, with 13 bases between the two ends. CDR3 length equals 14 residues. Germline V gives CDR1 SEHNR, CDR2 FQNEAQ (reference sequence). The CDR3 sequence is CASSPGSHHQPQHF. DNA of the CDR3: TGTGCCAGCAGCCCAGGGTCCCACCATCAGCCCCAGCATTTT.

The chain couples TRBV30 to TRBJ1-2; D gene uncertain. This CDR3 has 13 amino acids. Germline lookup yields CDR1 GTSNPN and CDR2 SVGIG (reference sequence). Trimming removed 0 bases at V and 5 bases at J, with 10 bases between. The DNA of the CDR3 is TGTGCCTGGAGTGTACTAGGGAGGTATGGCTACACCTTC. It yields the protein CAWSVLGRYGYTF.

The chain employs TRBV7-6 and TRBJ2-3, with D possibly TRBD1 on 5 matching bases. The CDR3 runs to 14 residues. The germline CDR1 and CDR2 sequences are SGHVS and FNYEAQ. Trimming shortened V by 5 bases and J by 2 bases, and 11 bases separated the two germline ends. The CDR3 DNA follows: TGTGCCAGCAGCCCAGGACACGACACAGATACGCAGTATTTT. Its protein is CASSPGHDTDTQYF.

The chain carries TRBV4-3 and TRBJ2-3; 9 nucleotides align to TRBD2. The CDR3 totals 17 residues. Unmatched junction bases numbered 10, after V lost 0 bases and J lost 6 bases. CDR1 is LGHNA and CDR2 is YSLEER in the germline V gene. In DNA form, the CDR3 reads TGCGCCAGCAGCCAAGAATTTAATAGCGGGAGTGGGGATACGCAGTATTTT. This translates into CASSQEFNSGSGDTQYF.

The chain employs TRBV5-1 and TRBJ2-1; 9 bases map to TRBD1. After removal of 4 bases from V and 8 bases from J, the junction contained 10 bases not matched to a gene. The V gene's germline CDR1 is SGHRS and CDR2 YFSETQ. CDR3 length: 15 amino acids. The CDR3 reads CASSLARDRADEQFF. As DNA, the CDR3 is TGCGCCAGCAGCCTGGCCCGGGACAGGGCCGATGAGCAGTTCTTC. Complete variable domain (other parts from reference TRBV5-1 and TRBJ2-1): KAGVTQTPRYLIKTRGQQVTLSCSPISGHRSVSWYQQTPGQGLQFLFEYFSETQRNKGNFPGRFSGRQFSNSRSEMNVSTLELGDSALYLCASSLARDRADEQFFGPGTRLTVL.